This TCR beta chain was identified in a study of blood T cells in healthy people across ages. As for the study in general: Template switching caught about one barcoded beta molecule for each two T cells.

V dropped 0 bases and J dropped 6 bases, with 9 bases sitting between them. The CDR3 runs 14 residues. Germline assignment: CDR1 SGHNT and CDR2 YYREEE (reference sequence). The authors extracted at least 6 micrograms of total RNA per sample. The authors ran a second PCR of roughly 6 to 12 cycles using a sample-barcoded 5' primer and a J-beta primer mix. Each cDNA molecule was tagged by a template-switch adaptor that had 12 random nucleotides. TCRdb called the 5' RACE reads again in MiXCR, with one record for every CDR3 protein. The table includes about 780,000 distinct CDR3 sequences, roughly 46% detected once.

Sequencing input: blood. The rearrangement joins TRBV5-4 to TRBJ2-2; possible D gene TRBD2, 5 bases. This clonotype originated in a man older than 75 in good health. CDR3 amino acids: CASSLVGSAGELFF. DNA of the CDR3: TGTGCCAGCAGCTTGGTAGGGAGCGCCGGGGAGCTGTTTTTT.